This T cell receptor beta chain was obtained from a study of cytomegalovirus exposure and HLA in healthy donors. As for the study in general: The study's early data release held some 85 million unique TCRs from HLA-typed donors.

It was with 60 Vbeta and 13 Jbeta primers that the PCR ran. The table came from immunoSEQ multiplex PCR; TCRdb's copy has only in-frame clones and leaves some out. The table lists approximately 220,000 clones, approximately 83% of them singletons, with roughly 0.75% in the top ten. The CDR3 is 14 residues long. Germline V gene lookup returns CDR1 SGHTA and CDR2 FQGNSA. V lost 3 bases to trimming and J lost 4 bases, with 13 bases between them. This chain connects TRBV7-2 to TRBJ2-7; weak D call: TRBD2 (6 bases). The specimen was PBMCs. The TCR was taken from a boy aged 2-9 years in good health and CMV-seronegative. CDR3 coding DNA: TGTGCCAGCAGCTTTGCGGGGTATGGGTACGAGCAGTACTTC. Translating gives CASSFAGYGYEQYF.